These T cell receptor beta chains were read from a single sample in a study of cytomegalovirus exposure and HLA in healthy donors. Libraries were prepared by immunoSEQ multiplex PCR; TCRdb keeps only in-frame clonotypes and omits some of them. This sample has about 100,000 clones; around 83% occur once, and the top ten carry about 1.2%. Sequences were obtained from PBMCs. The origin of the receptors is a woman aged 18-30 years in good health and CMV-seronegative. The CDR3 runs from the conserved cysteine through the conserved F or W. D genes are given only for firm matches. Only some rows state a clone size, as once, few, many or a class for expanded clones.

d_call: .
v_call: TRBV7-8
j_call: TRBJ2-5
clone_size: .
cdr3_aa: CASSFQIKSRRQKQETQYF
cdr3_nt: TGTGCCAGCAGCTTTCAAATAAAATCACGTCGACAGAAACAAGAGACCCAGTACTTC

d_call: .
v_call: TRBV4-2
j_call: TRBJ2-1
clone_size: .
cdr3_aa: CASSQDPPGGGLNNEQFF
cdr3_nt: TGTGCCAGCAGCCAAGACCCCCCTGGGGGGGGCCTCAACAATGAGCAGTTCTTC

d_call: .
v_call: TRBV29-1
j_call: TRBJ2-7
clone_size: .
cdr3_aa: CRVETAYEQYF
cdr3_nt: TGCAGGGTGGAGACAGCATACGAGCAGTACTTC

d_call: TRBD1
v_call: TRBV6-1
j_call: TRBJ1-4
clone_size: few
cdr3_aa: CASTWTGLFEKLFF
cdr3_nt: TGTGCCAGCACCTGGACAGGGTTATTTGAAAAACTGTTTTTT

d_call: TRBD2
v_call: TRBV9
j_call: TRBJ2-1
clone_size: .
cdr3_aa: CASSVTSGRTGEQFF
cdr3_nt: TGTGCCAGCAGCGTCACTAGCGGGAGGACCGGTGAGCAGTTCTTC

d_call: .
v_call: TRBV7-2
j_call: TRBJ2-7
clone_size: .
cdr3_aa: CASSLASTGDQNPYEQYF
cdr3_nt: TGTGCCAGCAGCCTGGCTAGCACGGGGGACCAGAACCCCTACGAGCAGTACTTC

d_call: TRBD1
v_call: TRBV15
j_call: TRBJ1-2
clone_size: .
cdr3_aa: CATSPRTGDCGYTF
cdr3_nt: TGTGCCACCAGTCCCCGGACAGGGGACTGTGGCTACACCTTC

d_call: .
v_call: TRBV5-6
j_call: TRBJ2-7
clone_size: .
cdr3_aa: CASSSEGEGYYEQYF
cdr3_nt: TGTGCCAGCAGCTCCGAAGGGGAAGGGTACTACGAGCAGTACTTC

d_call: .
v_call: TRBV6-5
j_call: TRBJ2-7
clone_size: .
cdr3_aa: CASSVSPLTAYEQYF
cdr3_nt: TGTGCCAGCAGCGTAAGCCCCTTGACAGCTTACGAGCAGTACTTC

d_call: TRBD2
v_call: TRBV7-9
j_call: TRBJ2-7
clone_size: .
cdr3_aa: CSSSPSSGSYEQYF
cdr3_nt: TGTTCCAGCAGCCCGTCTAGCGGGAGCTACGAGCAGTACTTC

d_call: .
v_call: TRBV5-1
j_call: TRBJ2-5
clone_size: .
cdr3_aa: CASSLAGPGLPGETQYF
cdr3_nt: TGCGCCAGCAGCTTGGCCGGTCCGGGACTGCCGGGAGAGACCCAGTACTTC

d_call: .
v_call: TRBV23-1
j_call: TRBJ2-5
clone_size: .
cdr3_aa: CASSQSKVSPGETQYF
cdr3_nt: TGCGCCAGCAGTCAATCAAAGGTCTCCCCGGGGGAGACCCAGTACTTC

d_call: .
v_call: TRBV19
j_call: TRBJ2-2
clone_size: once
cdr3_aa: CASSILRSNTGELFF
cdr3_nt: TGTGCCAGTAGTATCCTCAGGTCGAACACCGGGGAGCTGTTTTTT

d_call: .
v_call: TRBV5-4
j_call: TRBJ1-2
clone_size: few
cdr3_aa: CASSLASPEGGYTF
cdr3_nt: TGTGCCAGCAGCTTGGCTAGCCCCGAGGGAGGCTACACCTTC